This passage covers 12 T cell receptor beta chains from one sample sequenced in a study of shared clonotypes between healthy human individuals. Sequencing used immunoSEQ multiplex PCR; TCRdb keeps in-frame clones, though not all of them. The data show some 360,000 clones, roughly 80% seen once. The sample consisted of memory CD4+ T cells sorted from blood. Sample subset: CD45RA-negative fraction. Every receptor here comes from a man aged 25 to 40 in good health.

This clone was counted a single time. V and J are TRBV15 and TRBJ2-5; perhaps TRBD1 as D (6 bases). This CDR3 is 14 amino acids long. Germline V gene data show CDR1 as LNHNV and CDR2 as YYDKDF (reference sequence). V was cut by 0 bases and J by 9 bases, with 14 bases left in between. The DNA for the CDR3 is TGTGCCACCAGCAGAGATAACAGGGAGAGGTCCCAGTACTTC. Amino acid sequence: CATSRDNRERSQYF. The entire variable domain, with the rest obtained from reference TRBV15 and TRBJ2-5, is as follows: DAMVIQNPRYQVTQFGKPVTLSCSQTLNHNVMYWYQQKSSQAPKLLFHYYDKDFNNEADTPDNFQSRRPNTSFCFLDIRSPGLGDTAMYLCATSRDNRERSQYFGPGTRLLVL.

The chain joins TRBV4-1 to TRBJ1-1, with TRBD1 matching 8 bases. The J segment lost 4 bases and the V segment lost 4 bases, leaving 2 bases of the junction unmatched. The CDR3 contains 13 residues. Germline V gene data show CDR1 as MGHRA and CDR2 as YSYEKL. The CDR3 sequence is CASSRDRGTEAFF. The CDR3 bases are TGCGCCAGCAGCCGAGACAGGGGCACTGAAGCTTTCTTT.

The rearrangement joins TRBV6-5 to TRBJ2-7; D gene ambiguous. Germline CDR1 reads MNHEY; CDR2 reads SVGAGI. This CDR3 region has 15 residues. The germline V and J ends were trimmed by 5 bases and 4 bases, with 18 bases remaining between them. In nucleotides, the CDR3 is TGTGCCAGCAGTCCCCTTCGGATTAAGTCTTACGAGCAGTACTTC. Translating it yields CASSPLRIKSYEQYF.

This clone was observed a handful of times. The V call is TRBV19, the J call TRBJ1-5; D remains unclear. V gave up 6 bases and J gave up 6 bases, with 12 bases separating them. There are 13 residues in the CDR3. Germline CDR1 is LNHDA and CDR2 is SQIVND (reference sequence). The CDR3: CASRRVVGQPQHF. The CDR3 DNA sequence: TGTGCCAGTAGACGGGTAGTTGGTCAGCCCCAGCATTTT.

This clone was seen once. At one end the junction does not follow the germline gene, possibly because of a read error. This rearrangement joins TRBV19 to TRBJ1-5; D is ambiguous. Looked up from germline, CDR1 is LNHDA and CDR2 is SQIVND (reference sequence). This CDR3 region has 13 residues. CDR3 protein: CASSLERDQPQHF. CDR3 nucleotides: TGTGCCAGTAGTCTAGAGAGAGATCAGCCCCAGCATTTT.

This clone was counted a few times. The V and J genes are TRBV15 and TRBJ1-4; TRBD1 matches at 8 bases. This CDR3 is built from 15 residues. Germline V lookup: CDR1 LNHNV, CDR2 YYDKDF (reference sequence). The V and J ends lost 5 bases and 8 bases, in that order; junction bases with no gene match: 10. The CDR3 spells CATSGGRQGREKLFF. Written as DNA, the CDR3 is TGTGCCACCAGCGGAGGGAGACAGGGGAGAGAAAAACTGTTTTTT.

The chain recombines TRBV7-2 with TRBJ2-1; a possible D gene is TRBD2 (5 bases). Trimming pared 2 bases from V and 9 bases from J, leaving 20 bases between. Per the germline V gene, CDR1 is SGHTA and CDR2 is FQGNSA. The CDR3 sequence is 16 residues long. CDR3 nucleotide sequence: TGTGCCAGCAGCTTATCGGCTAGCTTAGCCCGTTCTGAGCAGTTCTTC. It translates to CASSLSASLARSEQFF. Drawing the rest from reference TRBV7-2 and TRBJ2-1, the complete variable domain is GAGVSQSPSNKVTEKGKDVELRCDPISGHTALYWYRQSLGQGLEFLIYFQGNSAPDKSGLPSDRFSAERTGGSVSTLTIQRTQQEDSAVYLCASSLSASLARSEQFFGPGTRLTVL.

This rearrangement joins TRBV7-3 to TRBJ2-3; the D gene is possibly TRBD2 (5 bases). From germline, CDR1 is SGHTA and CDR2 FQGTGA. The CDR3 contains 16 residues. V gave up 2 bases and J gave up 0 bases, with 12 bases separating them. CDR3 amino acids: CASSLARRGSTDTQYF. The CDR3 region has the DNA TGTGCCAGCAGCTTAGCACGCCGGGGTAGCACAGATACGCAGTATTTT.

The chain joins TRBV10-1 to TRBJ1-1, with D unresolved. CDR1 is WNHNN, CDR2 SYGVQD, per germline (reference sequence). This CDR3 spans 11 amino acids. Trimming removed 7 bases from V and 11 bases from J, with 14 bases in between. The CDR3 DNA follows: TGCGCCAGCAAGGCAGGTATAAAGGCTTTCTTT. Encoded protein: CASKAGIKAFF.

The chain is built from TRBV5-4 and TRBJ1-2; 9 bases agree with TRBD1. Germline V gene sequence: CDR1 SGHNT, CDR2 YYREEE (reference sequence). CDR3 length: 15 amino acids. The V and J ends lost 0 bases and 3 bases, in that order; junction bases with no gene match: 3. The CDR3 loop is CASSLEDRGDYGYTF. In DNA, the CDR3 is TGTGCCAGCAGCTTGGAGGACAGGGGCGACTATGGCTACACCTTC. Full variable domain (rest looked up from reference TRBV5-4 and TRBJ1-2): ETGVTQSPTHLIKTRGQQVTLRCSSQSGHNTVSWYQQALGQGPQFIFQYYREEENGRGNFPPRFSGLQFPNYSSELNVNALELDDSALYLCASSLEDRGDYGYTFGSGTRLTVV.

This sequence joins TRBV18 and TRBJ2-3, with TRBD2 matching 12 bases. The CDR3 consists of 13 residues. Germline trimming cut 3 bases from V and 12 bases from J; bases unmatched to any gene: 4. The germline CDR1 and CDR2 sequences are KGHSH and LQKENI. CDR3 coding DNA: TGTGCCAGCTCACCCCCGACTAGCGGGGGACAGTATTTT. Residues: CASSPPTSGGQYF.

The V gene is TRBV7-2, the J gene TRBJ2-2; 13 bases are a match to TRBD2. The CDR3 covers 17 residues. V lost 5 bases, J lost 7 bases, and 10 bases stayed unmatched. Germline CDR1 and CDR2: SGHTA and FQGNSA. CDR3 nucleotides: TGTGCCAGCAGCCCCGGGATCGGACTAGCGGGAGTCGGGGAGCTGTTTTTT. The encoded protein is CASSPGIGLAGVGELFF.